Listed below are T cell receptor beta chains from one sample, sequenced in a study of control samples from healthy donors and cancer patients. TCRdb's copy holds only in-frame clones and misses some; the assay was immunoSEQ multiplex PCR. The sample lists about 35,000 clones, under 95% occurring once. What was sequenced was PBMCs. The receptors shown here come from a man aged 40-50 years with colorectal cancer. Both conserved end residues are part of each CDR3. A D gene is named only where the DNA matches it firmly. Only some rows state a clone size, as once, few, many or a class for expanded clones.

CDR3nt: TGTGCCAGCAGCCAAGACAGATCGGTGGGCTACACCTTC
CDR3aa: CASSQDRSVGYTF
v_gene: TRBV3-1/TRBV3-2
j_gene: TRBJ1-2
d_gene: .
abundance: .

CDR3nt: TGTGCCAGTAGTATTTTCGCGGAGGAAAAACTGTTTTTT
CDR3aa: CASSIFAEEKLFF
v_gene: TRBV19
j_gene: TRBJ1-4
d_gene: .
abundance: .

CDR3nt: TGTGCCAGCACCCTAGCGGGGGTTCCCGGGGAGCTGTTTTTT
CDR3aa: CASTLAGVPGELFF
v_gene: TRBV27
j_gene: TRBJ2-2
d_gene: TRBD2
abundance: .

CDR3nt: TGTGCCACCCGAAAGCTACAGGGGATAGCGCGGTCCTACAATGAGCAGTTCTTC
CDR3aa: CATRKLQGIARSYNEQFF
v_gene: TRBV5-6
j_gene: TRBJ2-1
d_gene: TRBD1
abundance: .

CDR3nt: TGTGCCAGCAGTTACTCCGAAGGACGGGGCTACGAGCAGTACTTC
CDR3aa: CASSYSEGRGYEQYF
v_gene: TRBV6-5
j_gene: TRBJ2-7
d_gene: .
abundance: once

CDR3nt: TGTGCCAGCAGTTTCAACTATGGCTACACCTTC
CDR3aa: CASSFNYGYTF
v_gene: TRBV12-3/TRBV12-4
j_gene: TRBJ1-2
d_gene: .
abundance: .

CDR3nt: TGTGCCAGCAGCTATAGTGGGGCGTTAGGCAATCAGCCCCAGCATTTT
CDR3aa: CASSYSGALGNQPQHF
v_gene: TRBV7-2
j_gene: TRBJ1-5
d_gene: .
abundance: .

CDR3nt: TGCGCCAGCAGCCCCGGTCCGACAGAGATTGAAAAACTGTTTTTT
CDR3aa: CASSPGPTEIEKLFF
v_gene: TRBV5-1
j_gene: TRBJ1-4
d_gene: .
abundance: .

CDR3nt: TGTGCCAGCGGAGGCAGGGTGGGAGTGAACACTGAAGCTTTCTTT
CDR3aa: CASGGRVGVNTEAFF
v_gene: TRBV27
j_gene: TRBJ1-1
d_gene: .
abundance: .

CDR3nt: TGTGCCAGCAGCCCCTTGGGACAGAAAAACTATGGCTACACCTTC
CDR3aa: CASSPLGQKNYGYTF
v_gene: TRBV3-1/TRBV3-2
j_gene: TRBJ1-2
d_gene: TRBD1
abundance: .

CDR3nt: TGTGCCAGCAGTTACTCTCCAGGGTTAGGCGCTGAAGCTTTCTTT
CDR3aa: CASSYSPGLGAEAFF
v_gene: TRBV6-6
j_gene: TRBJ1-1
d_gene: .
abundance: .

CDR3nt: TGTGCCAGCAGTTCCGACTCCCGGATAGCCAAAAACATTCAGTACTTC
CDR3aa: CASSSDSRIAKNIQYF
v_gene: TRBV6-5
j_gene: TRBJ2-4
d_gene: .
abundance: .

CDR3nt: TGTGCCATCGCCACAGGTGCTAACAATGAGCAGTTCTTC
CDR3aa: CAIATGANNEQFF
v_gene: TRBV7-9
j_gene: TRBJ2-1
d_gene: .
abundance: once

CDR3nt: TGTGCCAGCAGTCCAGGTGGGACCCAGGGAAACATTCAGTACTTC
CDR3aa: CASSPGGTQGNIQYF
v_gene: TRBV14
j_gene: TRBJ2-4
d_gene: .
abundance: .

CDR3nt: TGTGCCAGCAGCTTAGCGCTGGGACAGGGACCTGAGACCCAGTACTTC
CDR3aa: CASSLALGQGPETQYF
v_gene: TRBV7-9
j_gene: TRBJ2-5
d_gene: TRBD1
abundance: .

CDR3nt: TGTGCCAGCAGCGTAGGACACTCGGACGAGCAGTACTTC
CDR3aa: CASSVGHSDEQYF
v_gene: TRBV9
j_gene: TRBJ2-7
d_gene: .
abundance: .

CDR3nt: TGTGCCAGCAGTGAAGATCGGCATTCACCCCTCCACTTT
CDR3aa: CASSEDRHSPLHF
v_gene: TRBV6-4
j_gene: TRBJ1-6
d_gene: .
abundance: .

CDR3nt: TGTGCCAGCAGTTACCTCACCCAGGGAGGGAACACTGAAGCTTTCTTT
CDR3aa: CASSYLTQGGNTEAFF
v_gene: TRBV6-5
j_gene: TRBJ1-1
d_gene: .
abundance: .

CDR3nt: TGTGCCAGCAGTTTATGGACGGGGGCGTCCGGGGAGCTGTTTTTT
CDR3aa: CASSLWTGASGELFF
v_gene: TRBV27
j_gene: TRBJ2-2
d_gene: .
abundance: .

CDR3nt: TGTGCCAGCAGCTTAACTGGGAACACCGGGGAGCTGTTTTTT
CDR3aa: CASSLTGNTGELFF
v_gene: TRBV7-8
j_gene: TRBJ2-2
d_gene: .
abundance: .

CDR3nt: TGTGCCAGTAGTATTAGCCGCAGAAGCACTGAAGCTTTCTTT
CDR3aa: CASSISRRSTEAFF
v_gene: TRBV19
j_gene: TRBJ1-1
d_gene: .
abundance: .

CDR3nt: TGTGCCAGCAGTTACTCGCTCAGGGTAAATGAAAAACTGTTTTTT
CDR3aa: CASSYSLRVNEKLFF
v_gene: TRBV6-5
j_gene: TRBJ1-4
d_gene: .
abundance: .

CDR3nt: TGTGCCAGCAGTACCCAGGGTCCCGGGGAGCTGTTTTTT
CDR3aa: CASSTQGPGELFF
v_gene: TRBV21-1
j_gene: TRBJ2-2
d_gene: .
abundance: .

CDR3nt: TGTGCCAGCAGTTTTTTAGGGGGAGAGACCCAGTACTTC
CDR3aa: CASSFLGGETQYF
v_gene: TRBV27
j_gene: TRBJ2-5
d_gene: .
abundance: once

CDR3nt: TGTGCCAGCAGTGACCCAAAAGATACGCAGTATTTT
CDR3aa: CASSDPKDTQYF
v_gene: TRBV6-2/TRBV6-3
j_gene: TRBJ2-3
d_gene: .
abundance: .

CDR3nt: TGTGCCAGCTCACCACTAGGGGTCAATGAGCAGTTCTTC
CDR3aa: CASSPLGVNEQFF
v_gene: TRBV18
j_gene: TRBJ2-1
d_gene: .
abundance: .

CDR3nt: TGTGCCAGCAGCACGGACTTCAAGAACGAGCAGTACTTC
CDR3aa: CASSTDFKNEQYF
v_gene: TRBV2
j_gene: TRBJ2-7
d_gene: .
abundance: .

CDR3nt: TGTGCCAGCAGACTCGACATTCGTAACATTCAGTACTTC
CDR3aa: CASRLDIRNIQYF
v_gene: TRBV12-3/TRBV12-4
j_gene: TRBJ2-4
d_gene: .
abundance: .

CDR3nt: TGTGCCAGCAGCTTAGGCAGCCTACCTAACTATGGCTACACCTTC
CDR3aa: CASSLGSLPNYGYTF
v_gene: TRBV7-3
j_gene: TRBJ1-2
d_gene: .
abundance: .

CDR3nt: TGTGCCAGCAGCTTGGACAGGGAGGGTCGTAGCTCCTACGAGCAGTACTTC
CDR3aa: CASSLDREGRSSYEQYF
v_gene: TRBV6-2/TRBV6-3
j_gene: TRBJ2-7
d_gene: .
abundance: .

CDR3nt: TGTGCCAGCAGAGGGGCAACAGAGTTTAACACCGGGGAGCTGTTTTTT
CDR3aa: CASRGATEFNTGELFF
v_gene: TRBV5-4
j_gene: TRBJ2-2
d_gene: .
abundance: .

CDR3nt: TGTGCCTGGAGAGGGGACAGGGGGCTTGAAGGGTATGGCTACACCTTC
CDR3aa: CAWRGDRGLEGYGYTF
v_gene: TRBV30
j_gene: TRBJ1-2
d_gene: TRBD1
abundance: .

CDR3nt: TGTGCCAGCAAGGGTCCAGGGACTGAAGCTTTCTTT
CDR3aa: CASKGPGTEAFF
v_gene: TRBV6-6
j_gene: TRBJ1-1
d_gene: .
abundance: .

CDR3nt: TGTGCCAGCAGCCATACAGGGGGAAATCAGCCCCAGCATTTT
CDR3aa: CASSHTGGNQPQHF
v_gene: TRBV7-9
j_gene: TRBJ1-5
d_gene: TRBD1
abundance: .

CDR3nt: TGCAGTGCTAGTCCGGCGTCAGGGGGAGGCTATGGCTACACCTTC
CDR3aa: CSASPASGGGYGYTF
v_gene: TRBV20-1
j_gene: TRBJ1-2
d_gene: TRBD1
abundance: .

CDR3nt: TGTGCCAGCAGCCAAGATCCAGGGCGATCCGGAAACACCATATATTTT
CDR3aa: CASSQDPGRSGNTIYF
v_gene: TRBV4-2
j_gene: TRBJ1-3
d_gene: .
abundance: .

CDR3nt: TGCGCCAGCAGACTGGCAGGGTATCCTGAAGCTTTCTTT
CDR3aa: CASRLAGYPEAFF
v_gene: TRBV5-1
j_gene: TRBJ1-1
d_gene: .
abundance: .

CDR3nt: TGTGCCAGCAGCCGCAACACAGGGGGATCCTCTGGAAACACCATATATTTT
CDR3aa: CASSRNTGGSSGNTIYF
v_gene: TRBV3-1/TRBV3-2
j_gene: TRBJ1-3
d_gene: TRBD1
abundance: .

CDR3nt: TGTGCCAGCAGCTTAAGAGAACAGGACTATAACTATGGCTACACCTTC
CDR3aa: CASSLREQDYNYGYTF
v_gene: TRBV7-9
j_gene: TRBJ1-2
d_gene: .
abundance: .

CDR3nt: TGTGCCAGTAGTATAGTCCTGGGACATTCGGCTTTCTTT
CDR3aa: CASSIVLGHSAFF
v_gene: TRBV19
j_gene: TRBJ1-1
d_gene: .
abundance: .

CDR3nt: TGCGCCAGCAGCCAAGAGATGAACACTGAAGCTTTCTTT
CDR3aa: CASSQEMNTEAFF
v_gene: TRBV4-1
j_gene: TRBJ1-1
d_gene: .
abundance: .

CDR3nt: TGTGCCAGCAGCTTAGGGGGGGCTTCGAACACCGGGGAGCTGTTTTTT
CDR3aa: CASSLGGASNTGELFF
v_gene: TRBV11-2
j_gene: TRBJ2-2
d_gene: .
abundance: .

CDR3nt: TGTGCCAGCAGTCCCCTACCGGATCAGCCCCAGCATTTT
CDR3aa: CASSPLPDQPQHF
v_gene: TRBV6-6
j_gene: TRBJ1-5
d_gene: .
abundance: .

CDR3nt: TGTGCCAGCAGCGAGGGGGCGGCGAACACTGAAGCTTTCTTT
CDR3aa: CASSEGAANTEAFF
v_gene: TRBV7-9
j_gene: TRBJ1-1
d_gene: TRBD1
abundance: few

CDR3nt: TGTGCCAGCAGCTTAGGGGTTCGCGAGCAGTACTTC
CDR3aa: CASSLGVREQYF
v_gene: TRBV6-1
j_gene: TRBJ2-7
d_gene: .
abundance: .

CDR3nt: TGCGCCAGCACTCTCGGACAGGGGGTCACAGATACGCAGTATTTT
CDR3aa: CASTLGQGVTDTQYF
v_gene: TRBV5-1
j_gene: TRBJ2-3
d_gene: TRBD1
abundance: .

CDR3nt: TGTGCCAGCAGTCGGGCAGGACAGGGGGCGCGCACCGGGGAGCTGTTTTTT
CDR3aa: CASSRAGQGARTGELFF
v_gene: TRBV6-2/TRBV6-3
j_gene: TRBJ2-2
d_gene: TRBD1
abundance: .

CDR3nt: TGCAGCGTTTATGGTACGTCGCTTCCGGGCTACACCTTC
CDR3aa: CSVYGTSLPGYTF
v_gene: TRBV29-1
j_gene: TRBJ1-2
d_gene: .
abundance: .

CDR3nt: TGTGCCCGCCCCAGGGGGCGCATTTTTTGCTACACCTTC
CDR3aa: CARPRGRIFCYTF
v_gene: TRBV12-1
j_gene: TRBJ1-2
d_gene: .
abundance: .

CDR3nt: TGTGCCAGCAGCTCGGGGGCCCGGGAGACCCAGTACTTC
CDR3aa: CASSSGARETQYF
v_gene: TRBV7-6
j_gene: TRBJ2-5
d_gene: .
abundance: .

CDR3nt: TGTGCCAGCAGCTCGCCGAACACTGAAGCTTTCTTT
CDR3aa: CASSSPNTEAFF
v_gene: TRBV7-3
j_gene: TRBJ1-1
d_gene: .
abundance: .

CDR3nt: TGTGCCAGCAGTTCCCCAGGGACTAGGAACTATGGCTACACCTTC
CDR3aa: CASSSPGTRNYGYTF
v_gene: TRBV6-5
j_gene: TRBJ1-2
d_gene: .
abundance: .

CDR3nt: TGTGCCGGCAGTCCCAATGGCGGGACAGGGCGCACAGATACGCAGTATTTT
CDR3aa: CAGSPNGGTGRTDTQYF
v_gene: TRBV6-6
j_gene: TRBJ2-3
d_gene: TRBD1
abundance: .

CDR3nt: TGTGCCAGCAGCTTGCTACAGGGCGGAAGAAGGGACGGCTACACCTTC
CDR3aa: CASSLLQGGRRDGYTF
v_gene: TRBV7-2
j_gene: TRBJ1-2
d_gene: .
abundance: .

CDR3nt: TGTGCCAGCAGCGTGAGGACAGGGGGTGGCTACACCTTC
CDR3aa: CASSVRTGGGYTF
v_gene: TRBV9
j_gene: TRBJ1-2
d_gene: TRBD1
abundance: .